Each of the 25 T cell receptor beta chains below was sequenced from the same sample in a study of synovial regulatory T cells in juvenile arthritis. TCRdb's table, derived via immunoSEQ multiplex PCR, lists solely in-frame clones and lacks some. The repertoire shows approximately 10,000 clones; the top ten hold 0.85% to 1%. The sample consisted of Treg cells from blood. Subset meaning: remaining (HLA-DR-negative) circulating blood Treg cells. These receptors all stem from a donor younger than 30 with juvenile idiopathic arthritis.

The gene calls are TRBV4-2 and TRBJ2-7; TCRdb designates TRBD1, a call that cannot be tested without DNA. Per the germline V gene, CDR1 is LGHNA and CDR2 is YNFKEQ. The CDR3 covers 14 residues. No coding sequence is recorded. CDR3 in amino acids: CASSQEDRGYEQYF.

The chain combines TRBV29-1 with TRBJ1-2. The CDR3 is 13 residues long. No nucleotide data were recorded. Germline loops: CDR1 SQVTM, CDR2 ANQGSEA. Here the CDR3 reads CSVADGLYYGYTF.

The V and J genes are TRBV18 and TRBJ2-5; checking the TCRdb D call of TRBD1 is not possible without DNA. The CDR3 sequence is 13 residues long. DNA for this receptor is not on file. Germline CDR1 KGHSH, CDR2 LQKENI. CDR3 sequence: CASSPGGWETQYF.

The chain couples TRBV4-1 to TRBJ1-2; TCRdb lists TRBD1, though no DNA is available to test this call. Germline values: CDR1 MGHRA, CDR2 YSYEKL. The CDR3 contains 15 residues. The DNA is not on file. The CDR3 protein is CASSTRDRGGYGYTF.

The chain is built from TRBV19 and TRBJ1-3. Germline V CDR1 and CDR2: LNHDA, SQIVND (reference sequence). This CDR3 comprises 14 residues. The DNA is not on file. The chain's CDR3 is CASSIGPQRNTIYF.

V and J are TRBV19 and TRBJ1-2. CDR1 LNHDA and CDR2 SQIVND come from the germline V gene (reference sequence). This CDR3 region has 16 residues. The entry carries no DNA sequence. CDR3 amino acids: CASNIQGTWRNYGYTF. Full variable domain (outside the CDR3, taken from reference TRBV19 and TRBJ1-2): DGGITQSPKYLFRKEGQNVTLSCEQNLNHDAMYWYRQDPGQGLRLIYYSQIVNDFQKGDIAEGYSVSREKKESFPLTVTSAQKNPTAFYLCASNIQGTWRNYGYTFGSGTRLTVV.

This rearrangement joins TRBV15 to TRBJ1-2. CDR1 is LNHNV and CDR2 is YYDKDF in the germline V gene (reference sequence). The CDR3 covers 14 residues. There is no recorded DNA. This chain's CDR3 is CATSRESRNYGYTF.

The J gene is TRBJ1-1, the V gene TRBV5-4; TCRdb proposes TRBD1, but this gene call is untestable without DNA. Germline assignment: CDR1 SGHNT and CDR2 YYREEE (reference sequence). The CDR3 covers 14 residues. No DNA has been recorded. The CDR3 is CASSLWRAGGGAFF.

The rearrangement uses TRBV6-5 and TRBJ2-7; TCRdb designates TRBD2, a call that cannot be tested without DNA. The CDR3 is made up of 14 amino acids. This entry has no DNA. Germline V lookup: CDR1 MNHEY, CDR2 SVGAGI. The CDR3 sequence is CASSIKRVSYEQYF.

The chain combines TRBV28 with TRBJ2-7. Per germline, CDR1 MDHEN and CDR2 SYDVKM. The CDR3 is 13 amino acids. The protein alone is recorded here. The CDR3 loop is CASNLGPAYEQYF. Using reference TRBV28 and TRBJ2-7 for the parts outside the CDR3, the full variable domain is DVKVTQSSRYLVKRTGEKVFLECVQDMDHENMFWYRQDPGLGLRLIYFSYDVKMKEKGDIPEGYSVSREKKERFSLILESASTNQTSMYLCASNLGPAYEQYFGPGTRLTVT.

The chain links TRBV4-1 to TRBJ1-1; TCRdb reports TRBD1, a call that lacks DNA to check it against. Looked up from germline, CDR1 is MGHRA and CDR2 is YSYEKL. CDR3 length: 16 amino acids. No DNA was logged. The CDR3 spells CASSRGQGSSDTEAFF.

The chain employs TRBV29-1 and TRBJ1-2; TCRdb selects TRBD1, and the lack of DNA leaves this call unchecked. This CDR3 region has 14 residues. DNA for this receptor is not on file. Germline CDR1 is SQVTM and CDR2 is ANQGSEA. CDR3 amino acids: CSVEAQGQAYGYTF. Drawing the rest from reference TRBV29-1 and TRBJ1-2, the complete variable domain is SAVISQKPSRDICQRGTSLTIQCQVDSQVTMMFWYRQQPGQSLTLIATANQGSEATYESGFVIDKFPISRPNLTFSTLTVSNMSPEDSSIYLCSVEAQGQAYGYTFGSGTRLTVV.

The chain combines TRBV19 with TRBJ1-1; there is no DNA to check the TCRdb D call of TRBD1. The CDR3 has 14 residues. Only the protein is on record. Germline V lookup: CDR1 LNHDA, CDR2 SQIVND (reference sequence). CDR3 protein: CASRTTGGNTEAFF.

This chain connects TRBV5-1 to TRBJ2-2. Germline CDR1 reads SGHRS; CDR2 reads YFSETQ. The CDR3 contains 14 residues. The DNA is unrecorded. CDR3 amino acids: CATRVGTNTGELFF.

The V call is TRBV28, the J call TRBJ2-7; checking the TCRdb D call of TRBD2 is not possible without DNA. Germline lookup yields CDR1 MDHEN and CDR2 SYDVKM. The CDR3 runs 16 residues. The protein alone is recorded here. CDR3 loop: CASSRMPGLADPKQYF. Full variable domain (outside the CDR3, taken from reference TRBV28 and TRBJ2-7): DVKVTQSSRYLVKRTGEKVFLECVQDMDHENMFWYRQDPGLGLRLIYFSYDVKMKEKGDIPEGYSVSREKKERFSLILESASTNQTSMYLCASSRMPGLADPKQYFGPGTRLTVT.

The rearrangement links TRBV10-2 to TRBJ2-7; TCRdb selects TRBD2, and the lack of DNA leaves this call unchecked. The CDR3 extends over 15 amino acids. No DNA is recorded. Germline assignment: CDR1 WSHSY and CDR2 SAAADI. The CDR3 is CASSTLAGVAYEQYF.

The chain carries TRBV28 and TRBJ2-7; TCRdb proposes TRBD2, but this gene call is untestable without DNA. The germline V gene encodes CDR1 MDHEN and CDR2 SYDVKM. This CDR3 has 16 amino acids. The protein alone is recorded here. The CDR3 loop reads CASSSPRGRALYEQYF.

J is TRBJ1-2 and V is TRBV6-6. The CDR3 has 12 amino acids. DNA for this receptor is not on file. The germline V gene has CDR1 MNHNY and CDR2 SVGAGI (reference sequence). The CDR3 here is CASSYGGQGYTF.

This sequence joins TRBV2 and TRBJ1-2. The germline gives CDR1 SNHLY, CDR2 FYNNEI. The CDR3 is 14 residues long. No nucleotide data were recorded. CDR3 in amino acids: CASSEAGPAAGYTF.

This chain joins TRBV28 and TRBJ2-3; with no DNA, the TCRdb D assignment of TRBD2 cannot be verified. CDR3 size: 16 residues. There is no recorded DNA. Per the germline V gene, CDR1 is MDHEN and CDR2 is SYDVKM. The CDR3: CASSFLGSGITDTQYF.

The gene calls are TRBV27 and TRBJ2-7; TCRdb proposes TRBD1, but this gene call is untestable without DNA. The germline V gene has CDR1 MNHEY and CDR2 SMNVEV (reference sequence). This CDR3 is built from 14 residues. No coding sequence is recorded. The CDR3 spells CASRPVQGDYEQYF.

The CDR3 loop reads CASSLAGAYGYTF. The chain is built from TRBV7-9 and TRBJ1-2; checking the TCRdb D call of TRBD1 is not possible without DNA. Germline lookup yields CDR1 SEHNR and CDR2 FQNEAQ (reference sequence). The CDR3 runs to 13 residues. No DNA was logged.

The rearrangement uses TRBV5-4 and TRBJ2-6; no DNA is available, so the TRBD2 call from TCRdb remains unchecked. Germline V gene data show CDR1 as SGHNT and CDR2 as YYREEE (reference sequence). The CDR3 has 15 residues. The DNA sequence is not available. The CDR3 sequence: CASSHLASGANVLTF.

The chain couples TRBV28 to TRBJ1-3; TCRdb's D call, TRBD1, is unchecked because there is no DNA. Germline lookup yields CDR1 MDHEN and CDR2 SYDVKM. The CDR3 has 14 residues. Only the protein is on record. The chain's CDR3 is CASSPRTGRNTIYF.

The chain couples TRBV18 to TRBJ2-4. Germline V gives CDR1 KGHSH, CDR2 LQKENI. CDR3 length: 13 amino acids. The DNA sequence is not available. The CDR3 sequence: CASSPAGRDIQYF.